These T cell receptor beta chains were read from a single sample in a study of Graves' ophthalmopathy and Graves' hyperthyroidism. TCRdb called the multiplex PCR reads again in MiXCR, with one record for every CDR3 protein. The sample has 150,000 to 200,000 distinct CDR3 sequences; 35% to 45% are singletons. Sequences were obtained from peripheral blood. The receptors derive from a man aged 25 to 45 with Graves' ophthalmopathy. CDR3s include the opening cysteine and the closing phenylalanine or tryptophan. D genes are given only for firm matches. A row's size may be missing; if present it is once, few, many or a size class.

>TRBV10-3|many|TRBD2|TRBJ2-2
CAISETRGSGRKGAGELFF
TGTGCCATCAGTGAGACCCGAGGTAGCGGGAGAAAAGGGGCCGGGGAGCTGTTTTTT
>TRBV6-2/TRBV6-3|many|.|TRBJ2-2
CASSAVAGELFF
TGTGCCAGCAGTGCTGTAGCCGGGGAGCTGTTTTTT
>TRBV7-8|once|TRBD1|TRBJ1-1
CASSPQSTGVEAFF
TGTGCCAGCAGCCCCCAAAGCACAGGGGTCGAAGCTTTCTTT
>TRBV28|many|.|TRBJ1-2
CASSLWGEDGYTF
TGTGCCAGCAGTTTGTGGGGTGAAGATGGCTACACCTTC
>TRBV18|few|.|TRBJ1-1
CASSPLLGGKGGMNTEAFF
TGTGCCAGCTCACCCCTCTTAGGAGGAAAGGGGGGCATGAACACTGAAGCTTTCTTT
>TRBV7-2|.|TRBD2|TRBJ2-7
CASSGTSGRLYEQYF
TGTGCCAGCAGCGGGACTAGCGGGAGACTCTACGAGCAGTACTTC
>TRBV18|once|TRBD1|TRBJ1-2
CASSQQDRGSGYTF
TGTGCCAGCTCACAACAGGACAGGGGAAGTGGCTACACCTTC
>TRBV12-3/TRBV12-4|once|.|TRBJ1-1
CASEGGSTDKNTEAFF
TGTGCCAGCGAAGGGGGTTCAACCGACAAGAACACTGAAGCTTTCTTT
>TRBV2|many|.|TRBJ2-2
CASREAGLSPGELFF
TGTGCCAGCAGGGAAGCCGGTTTGAGTCCCGGGGAGCTGTTTTTT
>TRBV6-1|many|.|TRBJ2-7
CASSVLQGGEQYF
TGTGCCAGCAGTGTCTTACAGGGCGGCGAGCAGTACTTC
>TRBV10-3|many|TRBD2|TRBJ2-4
CATAPGLARTLAKNIQYF
TGTGCCACCGCCCCGGGACTAGCAAGAACACTAGCCAAAAACATTCAGTACTTC
>TRBV6-1|.|TRBD2|TRBJ2-5
CASTNRLAGGIWETQYF
TGTGCCAGCACCAACCGGCTAGCGGGAGGTATATGGGAGACCCAGTACTTC
>TRBV10-2|.|TRBD1|TRBJ2-7
CASRQTGYDSYEQYF
TGCGCCAGCAGGCAGACAGGGTATGACTCCTACGAGCAGTACTTC
>TRBV6-5|many|TRBD1|TRBJ1-1
CASSYGTGNTEAFF
TGTGCCAGCAGTTACGGGACAGGCAACACTGAAGCTTTCTTT
>TRBV12-3/TRBV12-4|many|.|TRBJ2-3
CASSSAWGVTDTQYF
TGTGCCAGCAGCTCAGCCTGGGGGGTCACAGATACGCAGTATTTT
>TRBV20-1|.|TRBD2|TRBJ2-7
CSARELAGGEQYF
TGCAGTGCTAGAGAACTAGCGGGAGGCGAGCAGTACTTC
>TRBV7-9|.|.|TRBJ1-2
CASSQEGGNYGYTF
TGTGCCAGCAGCCAAGAGGGGGGAAACTATGGCTACACCTTC
>TRBV6-1|.|TRBD1|TRBJ2-7
CASRRQGAVNEQYF
TGTGCCAGCAGGCGACAGGGGGCCGTCAACGAGCAGTACTTC
>TRBV12-3/TRBV12-4|.|.|TRBJ1-5
CASSLATDGHQPQHF
TGTGCCAGCAGTTTAGCCACTGACGGTCATCAGCCCCAGCATTTT
>TRBV10-2|few|TRBD1|TRBJ1-2
CASSRGGQGISYTF
TGCGCCAGCAGCCGTGGCGGACAGGGGATCAGCTACACCTTC
>TRBV19|many|.|TRBJ2-2
CASSRSHTVTGELFF
TGTGCCAGTAGTAGGTCCCATACCGTCACCGGGGAGCTGTTTTTT
>TRBV28|.|TRBD2|TRBJ2-2
CASSTLAGDTGELFF
TGTGCCAGCAGTACTCTAGCGGGAGATACCGGGGAGCTGTTTTTT
>TRBV7-8|.|.|TRBJ1-6
CASSFYEGSNSPLHF
TGTGCCAGCAGCTTCTATGAGGGGAGCAATTCACCCCTCCACTTT
>TRBV6-2/TRBV6-3|.|.|TRBJ2-5
CASSIRLSRQETQYF
TGTGCCAGCAGTATAAGGTTGTCGCGACAAGAGACCCAGTACTTC
>TRBV14|.|.|TRBJ1-6
CASSQIVESPLHF
TGTGCCAGCAGCCAAATAGTGGAATCACCCCTCCACTTT
>TRBV28|few|.|TRBJ1-1
CASKGAMNTEAFF
TGTGCCAGCAAGGGTGCGATGAACACTGAAGCTTTCTTT
>TRBV30|.|.|TRBJ1-5
CAWSNRHSNQPQHF
TGTGCCTGGAGTAACAGGCACTCCAATCAGCCCCAGCATTTT
>TRBV6-1|.|.|TRBJ1-1
CASSVPGQPNTEAFF
TGTGCCAGCAGCGTCCCGGGACAACCGAACACTGAAGCTTTCTTT
>TRBV7-2|once|TRBD1|TRBJ2-7
CASSLARSGQGLSYEQYF
TGTGCCAGCAGCTTAGCCCGGTCGGGACAGGGGCTTTCCTACGAGCAGTACTTC
>TRBV4-2|many|.|TRBJ1-1
CASSQDRGDSSEAFF
TGTGCCAGCAGCCAAGATCGGGGGGACTCGTCGGAAGCTTTCTTT
>TRBV6-5|many|.|TRBJ1-2
CASIGRDSGYGYTF
TGTGCCAGCATCGGCAGGGATTCTGGCTATGGCTACACCTTC
>TRBV6-2/TRBV6-3|.|.|TRBJ1-1
CASSPTLGTEAFF
TGTGCCAGCAGTCCTACTCTGGGCACTGAAGCTTTCTTT
>TRBV12-3/TRBV12-4|.|.|TRBJ1-5
CASSFGEGSQPQHF
TGTGCCAGCAGTTTCGGGGAAGGGAGTCAGCCCCAGCATTTT
>TRBV6-1|.|.|TRBJ2-2
CATHGGEAGELFF
TGTGCCACCCATGGGGGCGAGGCCGGGGAGCTGTTTTTT
>TRBV28|.|.|TRBJ1-2
CASSLTEDYGYTF
TGTGCCAGCAGCCTGACAGAGGACTATGGCTACACCTTC
>TRBV29-1|.|.|TRBJ2-7
CSVEDNEQYF
TGCAGCGTTGAAGATAACGAGCAGTACTTC
>TRBV12-3/TRBV12-4|many|.|TRBJ1-1
CAIRMDMNTEAFF
TGTGCTATTCGGATGGATATGAACACTGAAGCTTTCTTT
>TRBV12-3/TRBV12-4|.|.|TRBJ1-5
CASSLWGRANQPQHF
TGTGCCAGCAGTTTATGGGGCAGGGCCAATCAGCCCCAGCATTTT